The 29 T cell receptor beta chains below come from one sample, sequenced in a study of T cell repertoires in cytomegalovirus infection. TCRdb re-called the reads with MiXCR, one entry per CDR3 protein. The table has around 280,000 distinct CDR3 sequences, about 8.8% seen once; the top ten hold 2% to 3%. The sample was PBMCs. All receptors derive from a human donor in good health (CMV status not recorded). Some clones in this sample may be carry-over from other donors' samples.

Only a few counts were recorded for this clonotype. The chain is built from TRBV19 and TRBJ1-1; D uncertain. CDR3 length: 15 amino acids. V was shortened by 7 bases and J by 4 bases, with 19 bases between the two germline ends. The germline V gene encodes CDR1 LNHDA and CDR2 SQIVND (reference sequence). CDR3 DNA: TGTGCCAGTACCGATGGGGTCTTGGGAAGCACTGAAGCTTTCTTT. Protein: CASTDGVLGSTEAFF. Complete variable domain (other parts from reference TRBV19 and TRBJ1-1): DGGITQSPKYLFRKEGQNVTLSCEQNLNHDAMYWYRQDPGQGLRLIYYSQIVNDFQKGDIAEGYSVSREKKESFPLTVTSAQKNPTAFYLCASTDGVLGSTEAFFGQGTRLTVV.

V is TRBV28 and J is TRBJ1-2; 7 bases line up with TRBD1. This CDR3 has 14 residues. Germline CDR1 reads MDHEN; CDR2 reads SYDVKM. Trimming at V came to 4 bases and at J to 4 bases, leaving 6 bases not matched to a gene. CDR3 DNA sequence: TGTGCCAGCAGTTCCCCGGGACAGTTCTATGGCTACACCTTC. Translated: CASSSPGQFYGYTF.

This chain uses TRBV20-1 with TRBJ2-2; TRBD1 aligns across 7 bases. The CDR3 runs to 15 residues. V was pared by 3 bases and J by 6 bases, with 10 bases of the junction left unmatched. The germline CDR1 and CDR2 sequences are DFQATT and SNEGSKA (reference sequence). Here the CDR3 reads CSARGTGDYPGELFF. The CDR3 nucleotides are TGCAGTGCTAGGGGCACAGGGGATTACCCCGGGGAGCTGTTTTTT.

This clonotype showed up just a few times. The CDR3 DNA sequence: TGTGCCAGCATCAGACTAGCGGGGAGCACAGATACGCAGTATTTT. It is translated as CASIRLAGSTDTQYF. The rearrangement joins TRBV28 to TRBJ2-3; 11 nucleotides agree with TRBD2. Trimming removed 7 bases from V and 0 bases from J; junction bases left unmatched: 3. There are 15 residues in the CDR3. Germline V lookup: CDR1 MDHEN, CDR2 SYDVKM.

This clonotype was seen only a few times. The chain is built from TRBV25-1 and TRBJ1-2, with TRBD1 matching 12 bases. V shed 2 bases and J 7 bases; nucleotides not matched to a gene: 5. The length of the CDR3 is 15 residues. Per germline, CDR1 MGHDK and CDR2 SYGVNS. The CDR3 DNA sequence: TGTGCCAGCAGTGAACCGGGACAGGGGGCTGGTGGCTACACCTTC. Amino acids: CASSEPGQGAGGYTF.

Concerning this clonotype: One end of the junction varies from germline; a read error may be responsible. The chain recombines TRBV13 with TRBJ1-1, with TRBD1 matching over 7 bases. The CDR3 consists of 13 residues. Germline assignment: CDR1 PRHDT and CDR2 FYEKMQ (reference sequence). The CDR3 DNA sequence: TGTGCCAGCACCTTAGGGACAGCCACTGAAGCTTTCTTT. This sequence encodes CASTLGTATEAFF. The complete variable domain, with remaining parts taken from reference TRBV13 and TRBJ1-1, reads AAGVIQSPRHLIKEKRETATLKCYPIPRHDTVYWYQQGPGQDPQFLISFYEKMQSDKGSIPDRFSAQQFSDYHSELNMSSLELGDSALYFCASTLGTATEAFFGQGTRLTVV.

At least ten counts were recorded for this clonotype. This chain joins TRBV7-8 and TRBJ2-1; the D gene could be TRBD1 or TRBD2 (5 bases each). V was clipped by 0 bases and J by 4 bases, with 10 bases between them. The CDR3 covers 15 residues. The germline gives CDR1 SGHVS, CDR2 FQNEAQ. This CDR3 is CASSLAGTRYNEQFF. In DNA, the CDR3 is TGTGCCAGCAGCTTAGCCGGGACCCGATACAATGAGCAGTTCTTC.

The chain joins TRBV28 to TRBJ1-2; D is perhaps TRBD1 (5 bases). V was pared by 2 bases and J by 5 bases, with 9 bases between. The CDR3 is 13 amino acids. The germline V gene has CDR1 MDHEN and CDR2 SYDVKM. The CDR3 sequence is CASSLRGPYGYTF. The CDR3 DNA sequence: TGTGCCAGCAGTTTAAGGGGTCCTTATGGCTACACCTTC.

This clonotype was counted at least ten times. V usage is TRBV6-5 and J usage is TRBJ1-2; D uncertain. V gave up 0 bases and J gave up 2 bases, with 7 bases separating them. The CDR3 covers 14 residues. CDR1 MNHEY and CDR2 SVGAGI come from the germline V gene. CDR3: CASSYSHTNYGYTF. The CDR3 DNA sequence: TGTGCCAGCAGTTACTCCCACACGAACTATGGCTACACCTTC.

The chain links TRBV2 to TRBJ1-2; the D is unclear. V was pared by 7 bases and J by 0 bases, with 21 bases between. Germline V gene sequence: CDR1 SNHLY, CDR2 FYNNEI. The CDR3 spans 17 residues. The CDR3 nucleotides read TGTGCCAGCACTCCTAATAAAATAGAGCCCACTAACTATGGCTACACCTTC. It translates to CASTPNKIEPTNYGYTF.

This clonotype has at least ten counts. The J gene is TRBJ2-7, the V gene TRBV7-8, with TRBD2 matching over 7 bases. After removal of 3 bases from V and 3 bases from J, the junction contained 2 bases not matched to a gene. Germline CDR1 is SGHVS and CDR2 is FQNEAQ. The CDR3 runs to 13 residues. The CDR3 DNA sequence: TGTGCCAGCAGCTTGCGGGAGAACTACGAGCAGTACGTC. Translation: CASSLRENYEQYV.

The gene calls are TRBV29-1 and TRBJ2-1; 9 positions agree with TRBD2. Trimming at V came to 4 bases and at J to 0 bases, leaving 1 base not matched to a gene. The V gene's germline CDR1 is SQVTM and CDR2 ANQGSEA. The CDR3 totals 14 residues. The CDR3 nucleotides read TGCAGCGTTGTTAGCGGGAGCTCCTACAATGAGCAGTTCTTC. This sequence encodes CSVVSGSSYNEQFF.

This clonotype appeared many times. V is TRBV7-2 and J is TRBJ2-3; 10 bases align to TRBD2. The V gene's germline CDR1 is SGHTA and CDR2 FQGNSA. With 5 bases clipped from V and 4 bases from J, the junction kept 3 bases outside the gene matches. CDR3 length: 14 residues. This CDR3 is CASSRTSGPDTQYF. The CDR3 DNA follows: TGTGCCAGCAGCCGGACTAGCGGCCCAGATACGCAGTATTTT.

This clonotype occurred many times. The rearrangement joins TRBV20-1 to TRBJ2-1; 10 bases align to TRBD2. The CDR3 spans 13 residues. Germline V CDR1 and CDR2: DFQATT, SNEGSKA (reference sequence). V was pared by 1 base and J by 8 bases, with 2 bases of the junction left unmatched. CDR3 sequence reads: CSARGLAGDEQFF. The DNA of the CDR3 is TGCAGTGCTAGAGGGCTAGCGGGGGATGAGCAGTTCTTC.

This clonotype appeared many times. The genes are TRBV6-5 and TRBJ2-4; TRBD1 matches 7 bases. Trimming removed 0 bases from V and 1 base from J; junction bases left unmatched: 3. This CDR3 has 16 amino acids. The germline CDR1 and CDR2 sequences are MNHEY and SVGAGI. CDR3 sequence: CASSYSIQGAKNIQYF. DNA for the CDR3: TGTGCCAGCAGTTACTCAATACAGGGGGCCAAAAACATTCAGTACTTC.

This clonotype was seen many times. Mismatch with germline at one junction end may stem from a read error. V gene TRBV7-9 combines with J gene TRBJ1-1, with D possibly matching TRBD1 (5 bases). This CDR3 is built from 14 residues. Germline V CDR1 and CDR2: SEHNR, FQNEAQ (reference sequence). CDR3 nucleotides: TGTGCCAGCAGCTCTCCCGACAGTAGACGTGAAGCTATCTTT. Residues: CASSSPDSRREAIF.

This clonotype was counted many times. The chain employs TRBV7-2 and TRBJ2-1, with TRBD2 matching over 7 bases. Looked up from germline, CDR1 is SGHTA and CDR2 is FQGNSA. The V and J ends lost 0 bases and 2 bases, in that order; junction bases with no gene match: 1. The CDR3 totals 15 residues. The CDR3 bases are TGTGCCAGCAGCTTAGCAGCGGGGACCTACAATGAGCAGTTCTTC. Translated: CASSLAAGTYNEQFF. Based on the CDR3 plus reference TRBV7-2 and TRBJ2-1, the full variable domain is GAGVSQSPSNKVTEKGKDVELRCDPISGHTALYWYRQSLGQGLEFLIYFQGNSAPDKSGLPSDRFSAERTGGSVSTLTIQRTQQEDSAVYLCASSLAAGTYNEQFFGPGTRLTVL.

This clonotype has a handful of counts. The gene calls are TRBV5-5 and TRBJ1-1, with D possibly being TRBD1 (6 bases). This CDR3 is built from 13 residues. The germline CDR1 and CDR2 sequences are SGHKS and YYEKEE (reference sequence). Trimming pared 3 bases from V and 10 bases from J, leaving 16 bases between. CDR3 amino acids: CASSSTQGLRAFF. The CDR3 coding sequence is TGTGCCAGCAGCTCCACTCAGGGGTTACGAGCTTTCTTT.

Only a few counts were recorded for this clonotype. This chain connects TRBV9 to TRBJ2-3; D possibly corresponds to TRBD1 (5 bases). The CDR3 is made up of 14 amino acids. Germline V lookup: CDR1 SGDLS, CDR2 YYNGEE. V lost 4 bases and J lost 7, with 16 bases in between. CDR3: CASSSAGRENTQYF. DNA of the CDR3: TGTGCCAGCAGCTCAGCAGGCAGGGAAAATACGCAGTATTTT.

In this sample, this clonotype turned up many times. This chain links TRBV28 with TRBJ2-1, with TRBD2 matching over 9 bases. CDR1 MDHEN and CDR2 SYDVKM come from the germline V gene. CDR3 length equals 15 residues. Trimming removed 6 bases from V and 6 bases from J; junction bases left unmatched: 9. The CDR3 loop reads CASSRAGGNTNEQFF. CDR3 DNA sequence: TGTGCCAGCAGCAGAGCGGGGGGTAATACCAATGAGCAGTTCTTC.

This clonotype was counted many times. V usage is TRBV7-2 and J usage is TRBJ1-1; D perhaps matches TRBD1 (5 bases). The CDR3 is 15 amino acids. Trimming left V 5 bases short and J 0 bases short, with 13 bases between. CDR1 is SGHTA and CDR2 is FQGNSA in the germline V gene. As DNA, the CDR3 is TGTGCCAGCAGCCTAACGCCGACAGTGAACACTGAAGCTTTCTTT. Translation gives CASSLTPTVNTEAFF.

This clonotype was picked up many times. The genes are TRBV19 and TRBJ1-1; D might be TRBD1 (5 bases). From germline, CDR1 is LNHDA and CDR2 SQIVND (reference sequence). Trimming removed 3 bases from V and 0 bases from J, with 11 bases in between. CDR3 length: 15 amino acids. The CDR3 is CASSMQGAMNTEAFF. The CDR3 DNA follows: TGTGCCAGTAGTATGCAGGGAGCTATGAACACTGAAGCTTTCTTT.

In its sample, this clonotype was seen many times. The V gene is TRBV19, the J gene TRBJ2-2; 11 nucleotides agree with TRBD2. The trim removed 3 bases at V and 0 bases at J, leaving 12 bases unmatched. Germline CDR1 reads LNHDA; CDR2 reads SQIVND (reference sequence). This CDR3 region has 20 residues. CDR3 sequence (DNA): TGTGCCAGTAGTATCTTCCTAGCGGGGGGCACGCCCGCGAACACCGGGGAGCTGTTTTTT. This translates into CASSIFLAGGTPANTGELFF.

This chain links TRBV12-3 or TRBV12-4 with TRBJ2-5; D gene unclear. V was clipped by 6 bases and J by 4 bases, with 12 bases between them. The CDR3 runs 13 residues. CDR3 in amino acids: CASSYRRGETQYF. CDR3 nucleotides: TGTGCCAGCAGCTATCGCCGCGGAGAGACCCAGTACTTC.

The rearrangement uses TRBV29-1 and TRBJ1-2, with TRBD1 matching 10 bases. Trimming removed 2 bases from V and 5 bases from J; junction bases left unmatched: 20. CDR1 SQVTM and CDR2 ANQGSEA come from the germline V gene. CDR3 length: 19 amino acids. DNA of the CDR3: TGCAGCGTTGAAAGTCCCTATTCTGACAGGGGGCGTTTTGCGTATGGCTACACCTTC. It codes for CSVESPYSDRGRFAYGYTF. Full variable domain (remainder filled in from reference TRBV29-1 and TRBJ1-2): SAVISQKPSRDICQRGTSLTIQCQVDSQVTMMFWYRQQPGQSLTLIATANQGSEATYESGFVIDKFPISRPNLTFSTLTVSNMSPEDSSIYLCSVESPYSDRGRFAYGYTFGSGTRLTVV.

This clonotype was counted at least ten times. The J gene is TRBJ2-7, the V gene TRBV12-3 or TRBV12-4; maybe TRBD1 (6 bases). This CDR3 has 12 residues. The V gene lost 6 bases and the J gene lost 4 bases, with 10 bases spanning the gap. For the CDR3, the DNA is TGTGCCAGCAGCCTTGACAGGTACGAGCAGTACTTC. Its translation: CASSLDRYEQYF.

The V and J genes are TRBV19 and TRBJ2-3; weak D call: TRBD1 (6 bases). The ends were cut back, 3 bases at V and 2 bases at J, with 12 bases in the middle. This CDR3 is built from 15 residues. Germline CDR1 reads LNHDA; CDR2 reads SQIVND (reference sequence). DNA for the CDR3: TGTGCCAGTAGTATTGAAGGACAGATCACAGATACGCAGTATTTT. It specifies CASSIEGQITDTQYF.

At least ten counts were recorded for this clonotype. This rearrangement joins TRBV7-2 to TRBJ1-2, with 7 bases lining up with TRBD1. Trimming cost V 5 bases and J 8 bases; bases outside gene matches: 11. The germline V gene has CDR1 SGHTA and CDR2 FQGNSA. This CDR3 contains 14 residues. The CDR3 nucleotides are TGTGCCAGCAGCCCAGGGGGGGGGCAAAAAGGCTACACCTTC. Translating it yields CASSPGGGQKGYTF.

The table lists this clonotype with many counts. V is TRBV7-2 and J is TRBJ2-7; a weak D match, TRBD1 (5 bases). The CDR3 spans 13 residues. The germline CDR1 and CDR2 sequences are SGHTA and FQGNSA. The ends were cut back, 7 bases at V and 6 bases at J, with 16 bases in the middle. This CDR3 reads CASTFSPGSEQYF. In DNA form, the CDR3 reads TGTGCCAGCACCTTCAGCCCAGGGTCCGAGCAGTACTTC.